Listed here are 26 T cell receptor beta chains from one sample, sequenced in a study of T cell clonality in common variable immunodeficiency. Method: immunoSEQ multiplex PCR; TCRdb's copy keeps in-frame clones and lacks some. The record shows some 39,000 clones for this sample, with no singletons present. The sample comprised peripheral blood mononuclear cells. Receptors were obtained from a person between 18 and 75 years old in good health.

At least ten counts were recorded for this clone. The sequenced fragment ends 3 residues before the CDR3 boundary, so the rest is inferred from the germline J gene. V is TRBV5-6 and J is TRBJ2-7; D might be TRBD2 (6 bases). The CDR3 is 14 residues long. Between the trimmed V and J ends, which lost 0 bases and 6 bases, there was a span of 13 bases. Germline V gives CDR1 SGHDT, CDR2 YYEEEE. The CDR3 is CASSLGRGQSEQYF. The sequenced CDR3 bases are TGTGCCAGCAGCTTGGGGCGGGGTCAGAGCGAG.

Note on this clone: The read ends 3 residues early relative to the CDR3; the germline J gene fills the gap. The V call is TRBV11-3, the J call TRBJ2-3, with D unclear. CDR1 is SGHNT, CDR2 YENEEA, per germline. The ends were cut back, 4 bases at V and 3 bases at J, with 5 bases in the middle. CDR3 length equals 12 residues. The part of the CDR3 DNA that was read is TGTGCCAGCAGCTCACATACAGATACG. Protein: CASSSHTDT. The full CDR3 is CASSSHTDTQYF.

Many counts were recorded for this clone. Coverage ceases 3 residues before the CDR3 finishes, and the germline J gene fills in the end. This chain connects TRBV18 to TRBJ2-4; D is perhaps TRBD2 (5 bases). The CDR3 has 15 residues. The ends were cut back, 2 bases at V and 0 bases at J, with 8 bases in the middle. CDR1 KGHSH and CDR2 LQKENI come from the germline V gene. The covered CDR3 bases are TGTGCCAGCTCACCAGGAGCGGTAGCCAAAAACATT. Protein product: CASSPGAVAKNI. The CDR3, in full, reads CASSPGAVAKNIQYF.

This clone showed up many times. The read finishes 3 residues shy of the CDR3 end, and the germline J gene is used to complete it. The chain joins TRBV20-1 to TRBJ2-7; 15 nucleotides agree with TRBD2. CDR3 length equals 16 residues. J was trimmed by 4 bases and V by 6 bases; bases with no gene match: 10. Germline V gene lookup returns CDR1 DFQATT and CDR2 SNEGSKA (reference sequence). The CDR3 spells CSARSGTSGRQYEQYF. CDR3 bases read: TGCAGTGCCCGATCCGGGACTAGCGGGAGGCAGTACGAG.

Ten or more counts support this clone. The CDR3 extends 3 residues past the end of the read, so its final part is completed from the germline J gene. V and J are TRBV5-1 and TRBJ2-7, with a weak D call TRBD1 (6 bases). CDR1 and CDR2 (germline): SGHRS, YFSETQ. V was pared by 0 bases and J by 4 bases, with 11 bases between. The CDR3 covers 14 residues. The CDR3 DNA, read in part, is TGCGCCAGCAGCTTGGAAGGGACACGGTACGAG. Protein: CASSLEGTRYE. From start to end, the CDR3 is CASSLEGTRYEQYF.

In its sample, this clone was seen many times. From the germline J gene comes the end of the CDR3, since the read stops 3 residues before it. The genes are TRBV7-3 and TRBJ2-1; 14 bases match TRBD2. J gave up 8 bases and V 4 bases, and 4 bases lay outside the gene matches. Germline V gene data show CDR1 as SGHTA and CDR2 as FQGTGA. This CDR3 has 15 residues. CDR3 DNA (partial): TGTGCCAGCAGCTCCGGGACTAGCGGGAGTCATGAG. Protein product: CASSSGTSGSHE. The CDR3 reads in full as CASSSGTSGSHEQFF.

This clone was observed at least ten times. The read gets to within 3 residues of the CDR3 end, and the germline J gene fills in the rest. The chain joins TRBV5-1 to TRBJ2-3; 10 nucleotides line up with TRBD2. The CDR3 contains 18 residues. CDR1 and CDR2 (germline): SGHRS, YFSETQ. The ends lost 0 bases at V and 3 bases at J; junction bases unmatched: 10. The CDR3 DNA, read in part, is TGCGCCAGCAGCTTGGAACCTAGCGGGAGCGGGGGTACAGATACG. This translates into CASSLEPSGSGGTDT. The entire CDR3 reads CASSLEPSGSGGTDTQYF.

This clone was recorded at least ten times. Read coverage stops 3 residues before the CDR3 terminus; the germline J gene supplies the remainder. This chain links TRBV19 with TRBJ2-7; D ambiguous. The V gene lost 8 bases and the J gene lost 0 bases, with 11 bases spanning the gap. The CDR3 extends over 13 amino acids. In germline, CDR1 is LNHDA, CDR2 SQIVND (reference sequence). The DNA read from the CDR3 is TGTGCCAGTCGAGACATAGTCTCCTACGAG. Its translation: CASRDIVSYE. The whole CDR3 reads CASRDIVSYEQYF.

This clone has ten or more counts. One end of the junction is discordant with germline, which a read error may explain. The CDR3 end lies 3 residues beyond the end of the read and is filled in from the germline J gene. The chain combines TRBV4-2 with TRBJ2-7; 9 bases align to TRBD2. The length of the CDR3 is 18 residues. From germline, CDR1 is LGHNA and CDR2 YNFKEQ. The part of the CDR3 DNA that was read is TGCGCCAGCAGCCAGGACATTCGGACTAGCGCCTACTCCTACGAG. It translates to CASSQDIRTSAYSYE. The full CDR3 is CASSQDIRTSAYSYEQYF.

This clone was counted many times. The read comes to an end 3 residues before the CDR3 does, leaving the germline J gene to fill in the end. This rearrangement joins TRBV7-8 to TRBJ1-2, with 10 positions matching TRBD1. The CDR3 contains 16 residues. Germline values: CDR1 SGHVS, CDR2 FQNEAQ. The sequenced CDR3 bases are TGTGCCAGCAGTAACCAACCCGACAGGGGGCAGAGGGGC. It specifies CASSNQPDRGQRG. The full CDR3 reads CASSNQPDRGQRGYTF.

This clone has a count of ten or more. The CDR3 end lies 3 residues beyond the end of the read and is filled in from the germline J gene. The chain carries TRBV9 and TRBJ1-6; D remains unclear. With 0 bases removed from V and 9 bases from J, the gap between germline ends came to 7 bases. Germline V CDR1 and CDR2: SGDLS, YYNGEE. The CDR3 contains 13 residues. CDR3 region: CASSVATSSPLHF. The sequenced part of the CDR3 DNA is TGTGCCAGCAGCGTAGCTACGAGTTCACCC.

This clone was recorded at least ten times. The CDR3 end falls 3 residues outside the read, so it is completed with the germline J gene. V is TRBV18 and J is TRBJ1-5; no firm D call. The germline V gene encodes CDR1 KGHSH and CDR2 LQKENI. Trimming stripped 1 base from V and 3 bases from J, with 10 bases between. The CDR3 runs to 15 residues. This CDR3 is CASSPRHLDNQPQHF. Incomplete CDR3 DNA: TGTGCCAGCTCACCACGGCACCTAGACAATCAGCCC.

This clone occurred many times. The DNA read from the CDR3 is TGTGCCAGCAGTTTGTTCGGGGGGGGTCGGGGTTCGAATGAAAAA. This codes for CASSLFGGGRGSNEK. The entire CDR3 reads CASSLFGGGRGSNEKLFF. The chain is built from TRBV28 and TRBJ1-4; tentatively, D is TRBD1 (5 bases). With the read ending 3 residues before the CDR3 end, the germline J gene is used to fill in that end. Looked up from germline, CDR1 is MDHEN and CDR2 is SYDVKM. Trimming removed 3 bases at V and 5 bases at J, with 22 bases between. The CDR3 has 18 amino acids.

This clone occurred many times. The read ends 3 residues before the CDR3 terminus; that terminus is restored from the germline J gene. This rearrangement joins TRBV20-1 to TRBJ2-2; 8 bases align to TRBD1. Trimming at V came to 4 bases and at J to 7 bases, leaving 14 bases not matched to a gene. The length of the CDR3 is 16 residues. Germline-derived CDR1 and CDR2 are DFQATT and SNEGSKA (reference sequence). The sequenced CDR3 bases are TGCAGTGCTATAGACAGGGGCTTGTTTCTTGGCGGGGAG. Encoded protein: CSAIDRGLFLGGE. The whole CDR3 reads CSAIDRGLFLGGELFF.

This CDR3 reads CASSSGLSGSHTDTQYF. CDR3 DNA (partial): TGCGCCAGCAGCTCGGGACTTAGCGGGTCTCACACAGATACG. The chain recombines TRBV5-1 with TRBJ2-3; 7 nucleotides align to TRBD2. The CDR3 extends 3 residues past the end of the read, so its final part is completed from the germline J gene. V gave up 3 bases and J gave up 2 bases; unmatched junction bases: 12. CDR3 length: 17 amino acids. Germline CDR1 and CDR2: SGHRS and YFSETQ.

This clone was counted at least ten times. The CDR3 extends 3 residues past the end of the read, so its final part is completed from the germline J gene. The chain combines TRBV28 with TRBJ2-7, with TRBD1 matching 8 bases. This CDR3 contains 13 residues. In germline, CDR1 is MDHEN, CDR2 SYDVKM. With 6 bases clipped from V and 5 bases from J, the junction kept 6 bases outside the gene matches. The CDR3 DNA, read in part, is TGTGCCAGCAGCGGACAGGGTCTAGACGAG. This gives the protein CASSGQGLDE. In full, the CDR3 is CASSGQGLDEQYF.

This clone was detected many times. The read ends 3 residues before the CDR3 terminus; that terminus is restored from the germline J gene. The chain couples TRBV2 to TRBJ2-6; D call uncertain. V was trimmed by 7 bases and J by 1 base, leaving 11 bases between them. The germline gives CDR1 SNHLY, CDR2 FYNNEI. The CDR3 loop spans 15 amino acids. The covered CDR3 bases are TGTGCCAGCACCTTCCCACAGTCTGGGGCCAACGTC. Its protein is CASTFPQSGANV. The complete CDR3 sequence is CASTFPQSGANVLTF.

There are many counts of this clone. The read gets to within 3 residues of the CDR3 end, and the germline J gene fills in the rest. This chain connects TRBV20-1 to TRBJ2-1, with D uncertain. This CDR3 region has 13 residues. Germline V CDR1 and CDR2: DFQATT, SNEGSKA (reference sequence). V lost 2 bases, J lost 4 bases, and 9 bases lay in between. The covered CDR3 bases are TGCAGTGCTAGAATCGGTCAATACAATGAG. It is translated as CSARIGQYNE. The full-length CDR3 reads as CSARIGQYNEQFF.

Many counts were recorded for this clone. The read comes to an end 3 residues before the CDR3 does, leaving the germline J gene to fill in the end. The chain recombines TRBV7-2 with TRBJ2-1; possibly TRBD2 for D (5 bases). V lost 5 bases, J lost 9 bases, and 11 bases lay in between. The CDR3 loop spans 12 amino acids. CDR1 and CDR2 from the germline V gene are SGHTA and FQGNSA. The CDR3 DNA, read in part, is TGTGCCAGCAGCCGTCCACGGGGTGAG. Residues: CASSRPRGE. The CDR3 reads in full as CASSRPRGEQFF.

CDR3 sequence: CASSPSLASSYNEQFF. Incomplete CDR3 DNA: TGCGCCAGCAGCCCTTCTCTAGCGTCCTCCTACAATGAG. This sequence joins TRBV5-1 and TRBJ2-1; D is possibly TRBD2 (6 bases). The read ends 3 residues early relative to the CDR3; the germline J gene fills the gap. Germline CDR1 is SGHRS and CDR2 is YFSETQ. With 4 bases removed from V and 0 bases from J, the gap between germline ends came to 14 bases. The CDR3 contains 16 residues.

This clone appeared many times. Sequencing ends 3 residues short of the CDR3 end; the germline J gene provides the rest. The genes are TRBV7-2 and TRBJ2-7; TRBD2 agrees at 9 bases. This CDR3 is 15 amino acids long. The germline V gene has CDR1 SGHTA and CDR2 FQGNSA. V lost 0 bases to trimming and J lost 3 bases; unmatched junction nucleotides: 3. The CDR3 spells CASSLARTSDYEQYF. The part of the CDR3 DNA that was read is TGTGCCAGCAGCTTAGCCCGGACTAGCGACTACGAG.

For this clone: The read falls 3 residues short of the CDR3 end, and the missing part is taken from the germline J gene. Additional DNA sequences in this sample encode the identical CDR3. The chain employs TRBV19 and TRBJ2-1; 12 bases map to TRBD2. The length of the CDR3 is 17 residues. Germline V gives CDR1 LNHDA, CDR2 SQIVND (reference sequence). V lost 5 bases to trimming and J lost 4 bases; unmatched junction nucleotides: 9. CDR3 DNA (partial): TGTGCCAGTAGTTGGTCTAGCGGGAGGGCGCAGTACAATGAG. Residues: CASSWSSGRAQYNE. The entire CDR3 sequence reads CASSWSSGRAQYNEQFF.

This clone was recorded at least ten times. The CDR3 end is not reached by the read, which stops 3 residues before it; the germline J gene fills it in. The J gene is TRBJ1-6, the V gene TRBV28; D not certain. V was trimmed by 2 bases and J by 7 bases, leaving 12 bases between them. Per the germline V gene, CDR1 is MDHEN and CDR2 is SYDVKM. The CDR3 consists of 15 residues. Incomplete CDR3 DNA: TGTGCCAGCAGTTTACTGGCCGGGGTAAATTCACCC. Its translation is CASSLLAGVNSP. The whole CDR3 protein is CASSLLAGVNSPLHF.

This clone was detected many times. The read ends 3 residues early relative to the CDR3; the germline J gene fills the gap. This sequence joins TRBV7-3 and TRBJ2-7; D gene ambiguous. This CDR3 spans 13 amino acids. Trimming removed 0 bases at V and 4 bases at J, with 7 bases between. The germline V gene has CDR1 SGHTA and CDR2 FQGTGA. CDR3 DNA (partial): TGTGCCAGCAGCTTAACGACCGGGTACGAG. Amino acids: CASSLTTGYE. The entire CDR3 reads CASSLTTGYEQYF.

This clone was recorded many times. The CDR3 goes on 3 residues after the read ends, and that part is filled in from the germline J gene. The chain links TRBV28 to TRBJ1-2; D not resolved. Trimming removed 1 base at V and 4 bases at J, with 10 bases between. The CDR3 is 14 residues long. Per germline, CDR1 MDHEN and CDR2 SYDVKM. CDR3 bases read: TGTGCCAGCAGTTTATTTACACAGCTCTATGGC. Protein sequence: CASSLFTQLYG. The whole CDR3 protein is CASSLFTQLYGYTF.

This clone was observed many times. CDR3 DNA (partial): TGCGCCAGCAGCTTGGCCTTCGGCGGGGAG. This gives the protein CASSLAFGGE. The CDR3, in full, reads CASSLAFGGELFF. V and J are TRBV5-1 and TRBJ2-2; D is unclear. With the read ending 3 residues before the CDR3 end, the germline J gene is used to fill in that end. The CDR3 is 13 residues long. The V end lost 0 bases, the J end lost 7 bases, and 7 bases lay between the germline ends. Germline values: CDR1 SGHRS, CDR2 YFSETQ. Full variable domain (missing parts from reference TRBV5-1 and TRBJ2-2): KAGVTQTPRYLIKTRGQQVTLSCSPISGHRSVSWYQQTPGQGLQFLFEYFSETQRNKGNFPGRFSGRQFSNSRSEMNVSTLELGDSALYLCASSLAFGGELFFGEGSRLTVL.